Sequencing of this T cell receptor (beta chain) was carried out in a study of type 1 and type 2 diabetes patients. Whole-study context: From PBMCs, CD4+ and CD8+ T cells were isolated by magnetic microbeads.

The PCR template was genomic DNA. Multiplex PCR with 30 forward and 13 reverse primers amplified the TCR beta CDR3. MiXCR, run by TCRdb on the multiplex PCR reads, gives a single entry per CDR3 protein. The sample lists about 290,000 distinct CDR3 sequences, over 45% occurring once. Sequencing input: peripheral blood mononuclear cells (PBMCs). This clonotype originated in a man aged 18 to 29 with type 2 diabetes.

CDR3 bases: TGTGCCAGTACGATGGAAAATAATTCACCCCTCCACTTT. This sequence encodes CASTMENNSPLHF. The chain is built from TRBV19 and TRBJ1-6, with unresolved D. V was shortened by 7 bases and J by 5 bases, with 9 bases between the two germline ends. Per the germline V gene, CDR1 is LNHDA and CDR2 is SQIVND (reference sequence). The CDR3 extends over 13 amino acids.